This record looks at one TCR beta chain sequence and its context. Original handling: Estimates of nucleated cell counts were drawn from the amplification of reference gene primers. Assay used: immunoSEQ multiplex PCR; TCRdb lists only in-frame clones, some missing. V and J calls and clone size come straight from that table; D and trimming were deduced from the DNA. The data hold approximately 82,000 clones, with about four fifths observed a single time. V dropped 5 bases and J dropped 0; count of bases not matched to a gene: 10. This CDR3 is built from 19 residues. Germline V gene sequence: CDR1 SGHVS, CDR2 FQNEAQ. This entry belongs to a study of blood T cell repertoires in COVID-19. Overall study context: The analysed material was cDNA or gDNA that came from T cells, B-cell-depleted T cells, or PBMCs.

This receptor was taken from a woman between 55 and 75 years old with acute or convalescent COVID-19. This rearrangement joins TRBV7-8 to TRBJ2-1; the match to TRBD2 covers 13 bases. Input material: peripheral blood. The CDR3, as DNA: TGTGCCAGCAGCCGGGGGGGACTAGCGGGGTTTAGCTCCTACAATGAGCAGTTCTTC. It is translated as CASSRGGLAGFSSYNEQFF.